These T cell receptor beta chains were read from a single sample in a study of read filtering for tumor transcriptome and immune sequencing. TCRdb itself ran the reads through MiXCR, one entry per CDR3 protein. The table lists about 46,000 distinct CDR3 sequences, about a fifth of them singletons. Sequences were obtained from a population of CD138-negative cells sorted from bone marrow. The receptors derive from a donor aged 40 or older with multiple myeloma. CDR3s include the opening cysteine and the closing phenylalanine or tryptophan. D genes are given only for firm matches. The size of a clone is reported for some rows only, either as once, few or many, or as a class for expanded clones.

CDR3 protein | CDR3 DNA | J gene | clone size | V gene | D gene
CASSFGDYYNEQFF | TGTGCCAGCAGCTTTGGGGACTACTACAATGAGCAGTTCTTC | TRBJ2-1 | many | TRBV5-5 | TRBD2
CASSSYRGMNTEAFF | TGTGCCAGCAGCTCCTACAGGGGGATGAACACTGAAGCTTTCTTT | TRBJ1-1 | NA | TRBV11-3 | TRBD1
CSVEDPHRRVNYGYTF | TGCAGCGTTGAAGATCCCCACAGGAGGGTTAACTATGGCTACACCTTC | TRBJ1-2 | many | TRBV29-1 | NA
CASSTPGQGEYNEQFF | TGTGCCAGTAGTACTCCGGGACAGGGGGAATACAATGAGCAGTTCTTC | TRBJ2-1 | NA | TRBV19 | TRBD1
CACSVLVGDTQYF | TGTGCCTGCAGCGTACTAGTAGGAGATACGCAGTATTTT | TRBJ2-3 | NA | TRBV28 | NA
CASSSGLNTEAFF | TGTGCCAGCAGCTCAGGGCTTAACACTGAAGCTTTCTTT | TRBJ1-1 | few | TRBV7-2 | NA
CASSGLTEKNTEAFF | TGTGCCAGCAGTGGTCTGACAGAAAAGAACACTGAAGCTTTCTTT | TRBJ1-1 | many | TRBV6-1 | NA
CASSLPKQPPKNIQYF | TGTGCCAGCAGCCTACCAAAACAGCCCCCCAAAAACATTCAGTACTTC | TRBJ2-4 | few | TRBV2 | NA
CASSLVDSGFQPQHF | TGTGCCAGCAGCTTAGTAGATTCGGGGTTTCAGCCCCAGCATTTT | TRBJ1-5 | NA | TRBV7-2 | NA
CASSQVGPGLGSYEQYF | TGTGCCAGCAGCCAAGTCGGACCGGGACTCGGGTCTTACGAGCAGTACTTC | TRBJ2-7 | few | TRBV14 | NA
CASTPPGGAGELLF | TGTGCCAGTACACCTCCGGGGGGTGCCGGGGAGTTGCTTTTT | TRBJ2-2 | NA | TRBV6-5 | TRBD2